These 24 T cell receptor beta chains originate from one sample sequenced in a study of CD8 T cell repertoires and HIV-1 epitope variants. Their antigens remain unidentified. The table came from immunoSEQ multiplex PCR; TCRdb's copy has only in-frame clones and leaves some out. The data show about 4,800 clones, over 60% seen once. The sample consisted of cultured CD8+ T cells derived from PBMCs. The receptor source for this set is a male donor with HIV.

DNA of the CDR3: TGTGCCAGCAGCTTTGGGGACGGTTCCTACGAGCAGTACTTC. It specifies CASSFGDGSYEQYF. The rearrangement uses TRBV5-5 and TRBJ2-7; D could derive from TRBD1 or TRBD2 (5 bases each). The CDR3 extends over 14 amino acids. The V end lost 2 bases, the J end lost 1 base, and 10 bases lay between the germline ends. Germline CDR1 and CDR2: SGHKS and YYEKEE (reference sequence).

DNA of the CDR3: TGCGCCAGCAGCCAAGATGGACTAACTGAAGCTTTCTTT. This codes for CASSQDGLTEAFF. The chain recombines TRBV4-3 with TRBJ1-1; D gene uncertain. The CDR3 runs 13 residues. Per the germline V gene, CDR1 is LGHNA and CDR2 is YSLEER. The germline V and J ends were trimmed by 0 bases and 5 bases, with 7 bases remaining between them.

This clone appeared a few times. The chain joins TRBV10-1 to TRBJ2-1; D is unresolved. V was clipped by 2 bases and J by 8 bases, with 13 bases between them. The germline gives CDR1 WNHNN, CDR2 SYGVQD (reference sequence). The CDR3 extends over 14 amino acids. In DNA form, the CDR3 reads TGCGCCAGCAGTGAGGGAGTCGGCCCCGATGAGCAGTTCTTC. Protein: CASSEGVGPDEQFF.

The rearrangement joins TRBV27 to TRBJ1-5, with TRBD1 identical over 9 bases. V gave up 9 bases and J gave up 7 bases; unmatched junction bases: 7. From germline, CDR1 is MNHEY and CDR2 SMNVEV (reference sequence). The length of the CDR3 is 13 residues. CDR3 nucleotide sequence: TGTGCCAGGAGGGGACAGGGCCGCCAGCCCCAGCATTTT. This translates into CARRGQGRQPQHF.

This clone appeared once. V and J are TRBV19 and TRBJ1-1, with unresolved D. The germline gives CDR1 LNHDA, CDR2 SQIVND (reference sequence). V was cut by 6 bases and J by 3 bases, with 11 bases left in between. This CDR3 has 13 residues. The CDR3 DNA reads as TGTGCCAGTAGGATAAGGGCGGACACTGAAGCTTTCTTT. It specifies CASRIRADTEAFF.

This chain connects TRBV7-6 to TRBJ1-1; a weak D match, TRBD1 (5 bases). Between the trimmed V and J ends, which lost 3 bases and 6 bases, there was a span of 11 bases. The CDR3 has 13 residues. CDR1 and CDR2 from the germline V gene are SGHVS and FNYEAQ. CDR3 amino acids: CASSFGAGAEAFF. DNA for the CDR3: TGTGCCAGCAGCTTCGGCGCGGGGGCTGAAGCTTTCTTT.

There are a few counts of this clone. The V call is TRBV2, the J call TRBJ2-7, with 7 nucleotides matching TRBD2. The ends lost 7 bases at V and 5 bases at J; junction bases unmatched: 14. CDR3 length: 15 residues. CDR1 is SNHLY, CDR2 FYNNEI, per germline. CDR3 loop: CASIGFESSGNEQYF. The CDR3 nucleotides read TGTGCCAGCATTGGATTCGAGTCTAGCGGTAACGAGCAGTACTTC.

The genes are TRBV19 and TRBJ2-1; 10 positions agree with TRBD2. CDR1 is LNHDA and CDR2 is SQIVND in the germline V gene (reference sequence). With 3 bases clipped from V and 4 bases from J, the junction kept 6 bases outside the gene matches. This CDR3 spans 16 amino acids. The CDR3 spells CASSIALAGAYNEQFF. CDR3 DNA: TGTGCCAGTAGTATTGCTCTAGCGGGGGCATACAATGAGCAGTTCTTC.

This clone was observed a few times. The chain has TRBV6-5 and TRBJ2-7; 7 bases are a match to TRBD1. The V and J ends lost 5 bases and 3 bases, in that order; junction bases with no gene match: 7. Looked up from germline, CDR1 is MNHEY and CDR2 is SVGAGI. This CDR3 is 14 amino acids long. The CDR3 region is CASSAATGIYEQYF. CDR3 sequence (DNA): TGTGCCAGCAGTGCCGCGACAGGGATCTACGAGCAGTACTTC.

As concerns this clone: Other DNA sequences in the sample encode the same CDR3. This chain joins TRBV6-6 and TRBJ1-1, with D hard to call. The CDR3 length is 14 residues. CDR1 MNHNY and CDR2 SVGAGI come from the germline V gene (reference sequence). Trimming shortened V by 2 bases and J by 8 bases, and 15 bases separated the two germline ends. The CDR3 sequence is CASSYGLGGVEAFF. As DNA, the CDR3 is TGTGCCAGCAGTTACGGGCTGGGCGGGGTCGAAGCTTTCTTT.

The J gene is TRBJ2-7, the V gene TRBV6-5; D is possibly TRBD1 (5 bases). The CDR3 sequence is 13 residues long. V lost 2 bases and J lost 1, with 6 bases in between. Germline V gene sequence: CDR1 MNHEY, CDR2 SVGAGI. Here the CDR3 reads CASSYAGSYEQYF. Here the CDR3 DNA reads TGTGCCAGCAGTTACGCAGGGTCCTACGAGCAGTACTTC.

V usage is TRBV28 and J usage is TRBJ2-1, with 10 bases that match TRBD2. The CDR3 has 16 residues. Germline V gene sequence: CDR1 MDHEN, CDR2 SYDVKM. V was clipped by 4 bases and J by 4 bases; unmatched bases: 7. The CDR3 reads CASSSRTSGVYNEQFF. Written as DNA, the CDR3 is TGTGCCAGCAGTTCCCGGACTAGCGGAGTATACAATGAGCAGTTCTTC. Full variable domain (remainder filled in from reference TRBV28 and TRBJ2-1): DVKVTQSSRYLVKRTGEKVFLECVQDMDHENMFWYRQDPGLGLRLIYFSYDVKMKEKGDIPEGYSVSREKKERFSLILESASTNQTSMYLCASSSRTSGVYNEQFFGPGTRLTVL.

This clone was detected a few times. This chain joins TRBV5-6 and TRBJ2-7; D gene uncertain. In germline, CDR1 is SGHDT, CDR2 YYEEEE. This CDR3 contains 13 residues. Trimming pared 3 bases from V and 4 bases from J, leaving 11 bases between. In DNA form, the CDR3 reads TGTGCCAGCAGCTCGTTACATCTATACGAGCAGTACTTC. It yields the protein CASSSLHLYEQYF.

This clone was detected once. V and J are TRBV9 and TRBJ2-3; 10 bases align to TRBD2. This CDR3 is built from 15 residues. Looked up from germline, CDR1 is SGDLS and CDR2 is YYNGEE. V shed 3 bases, J shed 2 bases, and the junction held 3 bases outside the gene matches. Here the CDR3 reads CASSGSGGNTDTQYF. The CDR3 DNA follows: TGTGCCAGCAGCGGTAGCGGGGGGAACACAGATACGCAGTATTTT.

This chain joins TRBV7-2 and TRBJ1-1, with 8 bases fitting TRBD1. Germline CDR1 reads SGHTA; CDR2 reads FQGNSA. The CDR3 totals 13 residues. Unmatched junction bases numbered 5, after V lost 5 bases and J lost 6 bases. The CDR3 region has the DNA TGTGCCAGCAGCGTTCAGGGGGCTGCTGAAGCTTTCTTT. Its protein product is CASSVQGAAEAFF. The entire variable domain, with the rest obtained from reference TRBV7-2 and TRBJ1-1, is as follows: GAGVSQSPSNKVTEKGKDVELRCDPISGHTALYWYRQSLGQGLEFLIYFQGNSAPDKSGLPSDRFSAERTGGSVSTLTIQRTQQEDSAVYLCASSVQGAAEAFFGQGTRLTVV.

The chain has TRBV5-6 and TRBJ2-5; the D gene could be TRBD1 or TRBD2 (5 bases each). V lost 4 bases and J lost 2, with 9 bases in between. CDR1 and CDR2 from the germline V gene are SGHDT and YYEEEE. The CDR3 loop spans 13 amino acids. In nucleotides, the CDR3 is TGTGCCAGCAGCCTCGGGGCGCAAGAGACCCAGTACTTC. Translation: CASSLGAQETQYF.

V gene TRBV5-6 combines with J gene TRBJ1-6; the D is unclear. The length of the CDR3 is 14 residues. Trimming pared 0 bases from V and 9 bases from J, leaving 10 bases between. The germline V gene has CDR1 SGHDT and CDR2 YYEEEE. The CDR3 protein is CASSLAEMGSPLHF. CDR3 nucleotides: TGTGCCAGCAGCTTGGCCGAAATGGGTTCACCCCTCCACTTT.

This chain joins TRBV5-1 and TRBJ2-2, with 7 nucleotides matching TRBD1. Trimming at V came to 4 bases and at J to 3 bases, leaving 6 bases not matched to a gene. The CDR3 extends over 15 amino acids. The V gene's germline CDR1 is SGHRS and CDR2 YFSETQ. CDR3 nucleotides: TGCGCCAGCAGCGGACAGGTTCCGGACACCGGGGAGCTGTTTTTT. Its protein product is CASSGQVPDTGELFF.

The J gene is TRBJ2-1, the V gene TRBV28; 7 nucleotides agree with TRBD1. V was clipped by 4 bases and J by 4 bases; unmatched bases: 4. Germline assignment: CDR1 MDHEN and CDR2 SYDVKM. This CDR3 comprises 14 residues. In DNA form, the CDR3 reads TGTGCCAGCAGTTGGGGGACAGTGTACAATGAGCAGTTCTTC. This gives the protein CASSWGTVYNEQFF.

This sequence joins TRBV6-5 and TRBJ2-5; D is perhaps TRBD1 (6 bases). The CDR3 consists of 12 residues. Germline lookup yields CDR1 MNHEY and CDR2 SVGAGI. Trimming shortened V by 4 bases and J by 10 bases, and 13 bases separated the two germline ends. The CDR3 nucleotides read TGTGCCAGCAGTTTTGGGGGCGCCGACCAGTACTTC. Amino acids: CASSFGGADQYF.

The CDR3 region is CASSVDTGNTEAFF. The DNA of the CDR3 is TGTGCCAGCAGCGTAGATACAGGGAACACTGAAGCTTTCTTT. The chain combines TRBV9 with TRBJ1-1; TRBD1 is a possible D gene (5 bases). This CDR3 is built from 14 residues. V was clipped by 0 bases and J by 1 base, with 7 bases between them. CDR1 and CDR2 from the germline V gene are SGDLS and YYNGEE.

The CDR3 reads CASSVGRNTGELFF. In DNA, the CDR3 is TGTGCCAGCAGCGTCGGACGGAACACCGGGGAGCTGTTTTTT. This rearrangement joins TRBV7-7 to TRBJ2-2; D is unclear. CDR1 is SSHAT, CDR2 FNYEAQ, per germline (reference sequence). This CDR3 region has 14 residues. The V gene lost 5 bases and the J gene lost 1 base, with 8 bases spanning the gap.

This clone appeared a single time. CDR3: CASLGTSHNGELFF. The DNA of the CDR3 is TGTGCCAGCTTGGGGACTAGCCATAACGGGGAGCTGTTTTTT. This sequence joins TRBV7-9 and TRBJ2-2; 9 bases are a match to TRBD2. The ends lost 8 bases at V and 7 bases at J; junction bases unmatched: 8. The CDR3 extends over 14 amino acids. CDR1 is SEHNR, CDR2 FQNEAQ, per germline (reference sequence).

The rearrangement uses TRBV7-9 and TRBJ2-3; TRBD1 might be the D (6 bases). V gave up 3 bases and J gave up 2 bases, with 9 bases separating them. The length of the CDR3 is 14 residues. CDR1 and CDR2 (germline): SEHNR, FQNEAQ (reference sequence). CDR3 nucleotides: TGTGCCAGCAGCTTCACAGGGAACACAGATACGCAGTATTTT. It encodes CASSFTGNTDTQYF.